Given below is one T cell receptor (beta chain) in context. This entry belongs to a study of blood T cell repertoires in COVID-19. Turning to the study itself: Some COVID-19 samples were acute and others convalescent; all came from the United States, Italy and Spain. T cells, B-cell-depleted T cells, or PBMCs provided the cDNA or gDNA that served as material.

Germline V CDR1 and CDR2: MNHEY, SMNVEV (reference sequence). With V trimmed by 5 bases and J by 2 bases, 9 bases remained unmatched. The CDR3 totals 15 residues. As processed by the authors: Estimated nucleated cell counts came from reference gene primer amplification. The assay was immunoSEQ multiplex PCR, and TCRdb's table has in-frame clones only and misses some. Clonal size and the V and J genes are those of that table, whereas D and trimming came from the DNA. In the table there are roughly 20,000 clones, around 86% of which are singletons. The TCR originated in a human donor in a cohort sampled during active COVID-19. Sequenced: peripheral blood. The chain joins TRBV27 to TRBJ2-7; 7 nucleotides agree with TRBD2. The CDR3 DNA reads as TGTGCCAGCAGTCTAGCTAGCGGACCTGCCTACGAGCAGTACTTC. This sequence encodes CASSLASGPAYEQYF.